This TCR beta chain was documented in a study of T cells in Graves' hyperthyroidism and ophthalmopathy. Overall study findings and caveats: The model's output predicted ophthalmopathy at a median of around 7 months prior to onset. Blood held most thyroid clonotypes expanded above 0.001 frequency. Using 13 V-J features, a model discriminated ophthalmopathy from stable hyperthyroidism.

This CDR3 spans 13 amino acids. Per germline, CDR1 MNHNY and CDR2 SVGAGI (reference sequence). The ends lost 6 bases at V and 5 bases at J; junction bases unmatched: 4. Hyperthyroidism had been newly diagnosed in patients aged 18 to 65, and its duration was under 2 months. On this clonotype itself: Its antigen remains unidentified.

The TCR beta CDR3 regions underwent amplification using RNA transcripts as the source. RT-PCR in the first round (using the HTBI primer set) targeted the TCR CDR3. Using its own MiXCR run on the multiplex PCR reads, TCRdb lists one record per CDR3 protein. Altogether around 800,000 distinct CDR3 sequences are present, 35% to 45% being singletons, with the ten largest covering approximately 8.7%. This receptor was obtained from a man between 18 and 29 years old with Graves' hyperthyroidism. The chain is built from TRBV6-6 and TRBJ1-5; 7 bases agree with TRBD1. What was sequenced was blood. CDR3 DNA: TGTGCCAGCAGAAGGGGGCGCGATCAGCCCCAGCATTTT. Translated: CASRRGRDQPQHF.